The rows below give T cell receptor beta chains drawn from one sample of a study of glioma-infiltrating T cells after dendritic cell vaccination. Profiled with immunoSEQ multiplex PCR; TCRdb holds only in-frame clones, not every one. Of about 92,000 clones listed, 80% to 90% were seen once; the top ten hold around a sixth. The material sequenced was blood, taken before dendritic cell vaccination. The receptor set was obtained from a human donor with glioblastoma. Both conserved end residues are part of each CDR3. The D gene is left open where the match is weak. Not all rows give a size; the values are once, few, many and, for expanded clones, a class.

>-|TRBV5-4|TRBJ2-5|-
CASSLGGATETQYF
>-|TRBV6-5|TRBJ2-7|TRBD1
CASKPRQGPYEQYF
>-|TRBV7-3|TRBJ2-7|-
CASSPTRTAYEQYF
>-|TRBV6-5|TRBJ2-2|-
CASRGHQTNTGELFF
>once|TRBV15|TRBJ2-1|-
CATSRVGGESSYNEQFF
>-|TRBV5-4|TRBJ2-4|TRBD2
CASSPGGAKNIQYF
>-|TRBV18|TRBJ2-3|-
CASSPRGGADTQYF
>-|TRBV7-2|TRBJ1-2|-
CASSPTVFQGSNGYTF
>-|TRBV7-2|TRBJ2-6|TRBD1
CASSLRTGVSYSGANVLTF
>-|TRBV7-9|TRBJ2-7|TRBD1
CASSFRGRLGDEQYF
>-|TRBV5-4|TRBJ2-3|TRBD2
CASSLASGPTDTQYF
>-|TRBV6-1|TRBJ1-1|TRBD1
CASRFTGGSTEAFF
>once|TRBV29-1|TRBJ2-1|-
CSVDFGSALDEQFF
>-|TRBV7-6|TRBJ2-7|TRBD1
CASSLEEPGQGTYEQYF
>-|TRBV27|TRBJ2-7|TRBD1
CASSRDGTVTYEQYF
>-|TRBV25-1|TRBJ2-7|-
CASSNRKLQGLLGNEQYF
>once|TRBV25-1|TRBJ1-2|-
CASSEYQGAGDGYTF
>-|TRBV6-5|TRBJ1-1|TRBD1
CASRLQGTSEAFF
>-|TRBV6-1|TRBJ2-5|-
CASSEGRFGETQYF
>-|TRBV7-6|TRBJ2-7|-
CASSLAQFPRGSYEQYF
>-|TRBV21-1|TRBJ2-5|-
CASSKVSLAGETQYF
>-|TRBV4-1|TRBJ2-3|TRBD1
CATRDRGPTDTQYF
>once|TRBV13|TRBJ2-7|-
CASSSPQGVGDEQYF
>few|TRBV7-2|TRBJ1-1|-
CASRFGWGGTEAFF